The 17 T cell receptor beta chains listed next were all sequenced from one sample in a study of T cell repertoires in cytomegalovirus infection. Their target antigens are unknown. TCRdb itself ran the reads through MiXCR, one entry per CDR3 protein. The table lists fewer than 55,000 distinct CDR3 sequences, roughly a fifth of them singletons. The material was CD8+ T cells from cultured PBMCs, obtained from culture after CMV antigen stimulation. These receptors all stem from a human donor in good health (CMV status not recorded). Some clones in this sample may be carry-over from other donors' samples.

This clonotype has just a few counts. The CDR3 is CASTENGDEQYF. CDR3 nucleotide sequence: TGTGCCAGCACCGAAAACGGGGACGAGCAGTACTTC. The V gene is TRBV12-3 or TRBV12-4, the J gene TRBJ2-7; D might be TRBD2 (5 bases). The CDR3 runs 12 residues. V lost 7 bases and J lost 5, with 12 bases in between.

This clonotype was seen once. This chain joins TRBV13 and TRBJ1-2; tentative D call: TRBD1 (5 bases). The CDR3 is 14 amino acids. V was clipped by 5 bases and J by 8 bases, with 18 bases between them. Per germline, CDR1 PRHDT and CDR2 FYEKMQ (reference sequence). This CDR3 is CASSRRQSDEGYTF. As DNA, the CDR3 is TGTGCCAGCAGCCGACGACAGAGTGATGAGGGCTACACCTTC.

This clonotype was observed a few times. The gene calls are TRBV11-2 and TRBJ2-5; TRBD1 aligns across 8 bases. Per germline, CDR1 SGHAT and CDR2 FQNNGV. Trimming cost V 5 bases and J 5 bases; bases outside gene matches: 7. The CDR3 length is 14 residues. Written as DNA, the CDR3 is TGTGCCAGCAGCCCTTGGACAGGGTTCGAGACCCAGTACTTC. This encodes CASSPWTGFETQYF.

This clonotype has just a few counts. The chain uses TRBV7-8 and TRBJ2-7, with a weak D call TRBD1 (5 bases). V dropped 7 bases and J dropped 0 bases, with 16 bases sitting between them. The CDR3 runs to 15 residues. Looked up from germline, CDR1 is SGHVS and CDR2 is FQNEAQ. Here the CDR3 reads CASTIPDSASYEQYF. The CDR3 bases are TGTGCCAGCACCATCCCCGACAGTGCCTCCTACGAGCAGTACTTC.

The chain uses TRBV7-2 and TRBJ2-7; D unclear. Trimming took off 5 bases at V and 3 bases at J, with 8 bases between the two ends. This CDR3 has 12 residues. The germline gives CDR1 SGHTA, CDR2 FQGNSA. The CDR3 is CASSLYNYEQYF. The CDR3 nucleotides read TGTGCCAGCAGCCTCTACAACTACGAGCAGTACTTC. Combining the CDR3 with reference TRBV7-2 and TRBJ2-7 gives the whole variable domain GAGVSQSPSNKVTEKGKDVELRCDPISGHTALYWYRQSLGQGLEFLIYFQGNSAPDKSGLPSDRFSAERTGGSVSTLTIQRTQQEDSAVYLCASSLYNYEQYFGPGTRLTVT.

This clonotype has more than one count but fewer than ten. This chain connects TRBV4-3 to TRBJ1-2; no firm D call. The ends were cut back, 0 bases at V and 0 bases at J, with 8 bases in the middle. Germline CDR1 is LGHNA and CDR2 is YSLEER. The length of the CDR3 is 15 residues. Here the CDR3 reads CASSQEATTNYGYTF. The DNA of the CDR3 is TGCGCCAGCAGCCAAGAAGCAACCACTAACTATGGCTACACCTTC.

The rearrangement uses TRBV4-3 and TRBJ2-7; D gene uncertain. The CDR3 spans 15 residues. Trimming shortened V by 1 base and J by 0 bases, and 10 bases separated the two germline ends. Germline CDR1 and CDR2: LGHNA and YSLEER. DNA for the CDR3: TGCGCCAGCAGCCAAGGAACGGAAAGCTCCTACGAGCAGTACTTC. This codes for CASSQGTESSYEQYF.

J is TRBJ2-3 and V is TRBV7-2, with 15 bases that match TRBD2. The CDR3 is 19 residues long. V shed 5 bases and J 3 bases; nucleotides not matched to a gene: 12. Germline-derived CDR1 and CDR2 are SGHTA and FQGNSA. The CDR3 coding sequence is TGTGCCAGCAGCCGGACTAGCGGGGGGGCCCAGATGGGGACAGATACGCAGTATTTT. Its translation: CASSRTSGGAQMGTDTQYF.

The gene calls are TRBV7-6 and TRBJ1-5, with unresolved D. V lost 0 bases, J lost 0 bases, and 6 bases lay in between. Germline loops: CDR1 SGHVS, CDR2 FNYEAQ. The CDR3 has 15 amino acids. This chain's CDR3 is CASSLAHNSNQPQHF. CDR3 DNA: TGTGCCAGCAGCTTAGCCCATAATAGCAATCAGCCCCAGCATTTT.

This clonotype was counted many times. The chain combines TRBV7-2 with TRBJ2-1, with a weak D call TRBD2 (7 bases). V dropped 5 bases and J dropped 3 bases, with 11 bases sitting between them. The CDR3 consists of 14 residues. Germline V gene lookup returns CDR1 SGHTA and CDR2 FQGNSA. CDR3 sequence: CASSPGGRYNEQFF. The CDR3 DNA follows: TGTGCCAGCAGCCCGGGGGGCCGCTACAATGAGCAGTTCTTC.

At least ten counts were recorded for this clonotype. The J gene is TRBJ2-5, the V gene TRBV7-8; no reliable D call. The germline V and J ends were trimmed by 4 bases and 5 bases, with 17 bases remaining between them. Germline CDR1 SGHVS, CDR2 FQNEAQ. The CDR3 has 15 residues. CDR3 sequence reads: CASSSLHTPPETQYF. The CDR3 DNA is TGTGCCAGCAGCTCCTTACACACTCCGCCGGAGACCCAGTACTTC.

The rearrangement links TRBV7-2 to TRBJ2-7; 8 positions match TRBD1. J lost 0 bases, V lost 5 bases, and 6 bases had no gene match. Germline CDR1 reads SGHTA; CDR2 reads FQGNSA. The CDR3 covers 15 residues. The CDR3 loop reads CASSPGTGISYEQYF. As DNA, the CDR3 is TGTGCCAGCAGCCCCGGGACAGGAATCTCCTACGAGCAGTACTTC.

The V call is TRBV6-2 or TRBV6-3, the J call TRBJ1-2; 7 bases line up with TRBD1. Germline trimming cut 0 bases from V and 8 bases from J; bases unmatched to any gene: 3. CDR3 size: 13 residues. Germline V gene sequence: CDR1 MNHEY, CDR2 SVGEGT. In DNA form, the CDR3 reads TGTGCCAGCAGTTACTCGACAGGGATCGGCTACACCTTC. Protein: CASSYSTGIGYTF.

This clonotype was found many times. The chain carries TRBV6-5 and TRBJ1-6; the match to TRBD1 covers 8 bases. Germline loops: CDR1 MNHEY, CDR2 SVGAGI. The J segment lost 8 bases and the V segment lost 8 bases, leaving 8 bases of the junction unmatched. This CDR3 comprises 14 residues. This CDR3 reads CASRSRQGHSPLHF. The CDR3 region has the DNA TGTGCCAGCCGTTCCAGACAGGGGCATTCACCCCTCCACTTT.

As DNA, the CDR3 is TGTGCCAGCAGCTTACCGGGGGCCCTACGAACCGGGGAGCTGTTTTTT. Its protein product is CASSLPGALRTGELFF. This chain joins TRBV7-2 and TRBJ2-2, with D perhaps assigned TRBD1 or TRBD2 (6 bases each). V was clipped by 2 bases and J by 5 bases, with 15 bases between them. Germline CDR1 SGHTA, CDR2 FQGNSA. The CDR3 runs to 16 residues.

The chain is built from TRBV7-6 and TRBJ2-1, with TRBD1 as a possible D gene (5 bases). The CDR3 sequence is 17 residues long. CDR1 is SGHVS, CDR2 FNYEAQ, per germline. Trimming shortened V by 1 base and J by 2 bases, and 15 bases separated the two germline ends. The CDR3 region is CASSLDQQVFTYNEQFF. CDR3 in DNA: TGTGCCAGCAGCTTAGATCAACAGGTTTTTACCTACAATGAGCAGTTCTTC.

This clonotype was counted a few times. The V and J genes are TRBV10-3 and TRBJ2-3; TRBD1 matches 10 bases. Germline CDR1 ENHRY, CDR2 SYGVKD. V lost 4 bases and J lost 4; bases outside the gene matches: 8. This CDR3 comprises 16 residues. The CDR3 is CAISGARQGAADTQYF. The DNA of the CDR3 is TGTGCCATCAGTGGGGCTCGACAGGGGGCCGCAGATACGCAGTATTTT.